This T cell receptor beta chain is drawn from a study of T cells expressing NK-cell markers (TCRdb year 2020). Broadly, across the study: TCR beta-chain repertoires were profiled in sorted CD3+CD56+NKG2C+, CD3+CD56+NKG2C- and CD3+CD56-NKG2C+ T-cell subsets from about 8 donors. Of the eight sequenced donors, seven were found to be HCMV-seropositive and one was found to be HCMV-seronegative. The eight sequenced donors were randomly selected healthy volunteers, three men and five women. The libraries were sequenced on Illumina HiSeq 2000/2500, MiSeq or NextSeq, producing 2 x 150 bp reads.

The paper's findings and limits, for the study overall: For about 6 donors, the dominant CD3+CD56+NKG2C+ clonotypes were among the top 10 CD8+ clonotypes and accounted for about 1.0-7.5% of CD8+ T cells. It remained unclear whether the expanded NKG2C-expressing T cell clones were specific for HCMV antigens. Those dominant clonotypes were again the most abundant among CD3+CD56-NKG2C+ cells in a few donors, at about 25-60.1%.

For this clonotype: Its binding antigen is unknown.

HCMV serostatus was determined by detecting HCMV-specific IgG in serum with a commercial ELISA kit. Ficoll density gradient centrifugation was used to isolate peripheral blood mononuclear cells from blood. In the germline V gene, CDR1 corresponds to LGHNA and CDR2 to YSLEER. Taken from cysteine to phenylalanine, the CDR3 has 15 residues. This entry has no DNA. The instrument was an Illumina HiSeq 2000. TCR beta cDNA libraries were prepared using 5'RACE template switching, which introduced a universal primer site and unique molecular identifiers. Priming for cDNA synthesis came from the TCR beta constant segment, and two successive PCR amplification steps followed. For the original study's pipeline: MIGEC was used to demultiplex reads and group reads by UMI, and MiTCR was used to assemble and quantify clonotypes. To exclude erroneous sequences, only TCR cDNA sequences supported by at least two reads were retained. The tcR package was used for downstream repertoire analysis, and clonotypes were matched between fractions using CDR3 nucleotide sequence together with V segment. VDJmatch was used to annotate antigen specificity against VDJdb, with one amino acid substitution in CDR3 allowed. Reprocessed by TCRdb, the reads give a single entry per CDR3 protein sequence, without DNA. TCRdb's processing, not the study's, gives the V and J calls here. The table kept for this sample lists hundreds of thousands of distinct CDR3 sequences. The top ten hold about 4.2% of the sample.

Source material: blood T cells: a sorted CD56 or NKG2C T cell subset, CD4+ or CD8+ T cells, or bulk PBMC T cells (not recorded which). This receptor was identified in a woman between 18 and 69 years old in good health. Recombination linked TRBV4-3 to TRBJ2-3; no DNA is available, so the TRBD2 call from TCRdb remains unchecked. The CDR3 has the sequence CASSKSGVSTDTQYF.